Shown below are 26 T cell receptor beta chains from a single sample sequenced in a study of identical twins. TCRdb reprocessed the 5' RACE reads via MiXCR and lists one record per CDR3 protein. Of hundreds of thousands of distinct CDR3 sequences in the sample, approximately 9% were seen once. The material sequenced was memory (CD45RO+) T cells sorted from blood. Source of these receptors: a woman aged 18-30 years in good health.

This chain connects TRBV29-1 to TRBJ1-1, with TRBD1 identical over 11 bases. J gave up 4 bases and V 6 bases, and 1 base lay outside the gene matches. Germline values: CDR1 SQVTM, CDR2 ANQGSEA. CDR3 length: 12 residues. This CDR3 is CSVGTGGTEAFF. CDR3 nucleotides: TGCAGCGTAGGGACAGGGGGCACTGAAGCTTTCTTT.

The J gene is TRBJ2-7, the V gene TRBV7-6; no definite D call. V shed 2 bases and J shed 5 bases, with 7 bases lying between them. Per the germline V gene, CDR1 is SGHVS and CDR2 is FNYEAQ. This CDR3 has 12 residues. In nucleotides, the CDR3 is TGTGCCAGCAGCTTATGGGGTGACGAGCAGTACTTC. Translating it yields CASSLWGDEQYF. Using reference TRBV7-6 and TRBJ2-7 for the parts outside the CDR3, the full variable domain is GAGVSQSPRYKVTKRGQDVALRCDPISGHVSLYWYRQALGQGPEFLTYFNYEAQQDKSGLPNDRFSAERPEGSISTLTIQRTEQRDSAMYRCASSLWGDEQYFGPGTRLTVT.

In its sample, this clonotype was seen many times. The chain couples TRBV12-3 or TRBV12-4 to TRBJ1-2; 11 nucleotides match TRBD1. V shed 0 bases and J 2 bases; nucleotides not matched to a gene: 5. The CDR3 runs to 17 residues. The DNA of the CDR3 is TGTGCCAGCAGTTTAGCCGGACAGGGGGCATACAACTATGGCTACACCTTC. Amino acids: CASSLAGQGAYNYGYTF.

The sample holds a few counts of this clonotype. The J gene is TRBJ2-3, the V gene TRBV3-1; D perhaps matches TRBD2 (5 bases). Trimming shortened V by 4 bases and J by 2 bases, and 16 bases separated the two germline ends. The CDR3 totals 16 residues. CDR1 and CDR2 (germline): LGHDT, YNNKEL (reference sequence). CDR3 nucleotide sequence: TGTGCCAGCAGCCCCGACTGGAGGCAAGCCACAGATACGCAGTATTTT. Protein sequence: CASSPDWRQATDTQYF.

This clonotype was detected many times. The genes are TRBV20-1 and TRBJ1-2; 8 bases agree with TRBD1. V was clipped by 1 base and J by 5 bases; unmatched bases: 9. CDR1 is DFQATT, CDR2 SNEGSKA, per germline (reference sequence). The CDR3 is made up of 15 amino acids. The CDR3 DNA is TGCAGTGCTAGAGTTTCCACAGGGGGGGGGTATGGCTACACCTTC. Protein sequence: CSARVSTGGGYGYTF.

The chain links TRBV20-1 to TRBJ2-7; D uncertain. Germline CDR1 and CDR2: DFQATT and SNEGSKA (reference sequence). The CDR3 runs to 11 residues. V dropped 1 base and J dropped 2 bases, with 3 bases sitting between them. The CDR3: CSARAAYEQYF. The CDR3 bases are TGCAGTGCTAGAGCGGCCTACGAGCAGTACTTC.

A remark on this clonotype: Sequence at one end of the junction differs from germline and may be a read error. The chain is built from TRBV27 and TRBJ2-7; the D gene is possibly TRBD2 (5 bases). Germline-derived CDR1 and CDR2 are MNHEY and SMNVEV (reference sequence). The CDR3 has 8 amino acids. The CDR3 DNA follows: TGTGCCAGCAGTTTCGGGGACTTC. It yields the protein CASSFGDF.

This clonotype has only a few counts. The chain uses TRBV20-1 and TRBJ1-1, with D tentatively TRBD1 (5 bases). The CDR3 extends over 16 amino acids. Germline assignment: CDR1 DFQATT and CDR2 SNEGSKA (reference sequence). The ends were cut back, 6 bases at V and 1 base at J, with 21 bases in the middle. CDR3 nucleotides: TGCAGTGCGAATGGTAATGTTTGGGGGTCGAACACTGAAGCTTTCTTT. Protein product: CSANGNVWGSNTEAFF.

This clonotype was observed a few times. The chain is built from TRBV20-1 and TRBJ2-1; a weak D match, TRBD1 (6 bases). V was clipped by 1 base and J by 2 bases, with 12 bases between them. The CDR3 has 15 residues. Germline values: CDR1 DFQATT, CDR2 SNEGSKA (reference sequence). The CDR3 sequence: CSARVLGAPYNEQFF. The CDR3 DNA sequence: TGCAGTGCTAGAGTTTTGGGGGCTCCCTACAATGAGCAGTTCTTC.

This clonotype was observed a handful of times. The chain links TRBV21-1 to TRBJ2-7; the table calls TRBD1, which could not be checked here. TRBV21-1 is described as a pseudogene. The CDR3 contains 19 residues. In nucleotides, the CDR3 is TGTGCCAGCAGCTTTCGCGTGAGGGGACAGGGGATTTGTATCTACGAGCAGTACTTC. Its protein product is CASSFRVRGQGICIYEQYF.

V usage is TRBV27 and J usage is TRBJ1-2, with 11 bases identical to TRBD1. This CDR3 is built from 14 residues. J was trimmed by 7 bases and V by 3 bases; bases with no gene match: 4. Germline V lookup: CDR1 MNHEY, CDR2 SMNVEV (reference sequence). The CDR3 DNA reads TGTGCCAGCAGTTTCTGGGACAGGGGGACTGGCTACACCTTC. Its protein is CASSFWDRGTGYTF.

V is TRBV20-1 and J is TRBJ1-1, with D uncertain. CDR3 length: 13 residues. V lost 5 bases and J lost 0, with 10 bases in between. CDR1 DFQATT and CDR2 SNEGSKA come from the germline V gene (reference sequence). The CDR3 coding sequence is TGCAGTGCTGGTAGTTGGATGAACACTGAAGCTTTCTTT. Translation gives CSAGSWMNTEAFF.

The chain joins TRBV27 to TRBJ2-3; D not certain. Looked up from germline, CDR1 is MNHEY and CDR2 is SMNVEV (reference sequence). V lost 8 bases, J lost 6 bases, and 27 bases lay in between. The CDR3 has 17 amino acids. The CDR3 here is CASQSPSRPRVTDTQYF. The CDR3 DNA follows: TGTGCCAGCCAATCCCCGTCAAGACCCCGAGTGACGGATACGCAGTATTTT.

This clonotype was counted many times. This rearrangement joins TRBV6-1 to TRBJ1-4; D is perhaps TRBD1 (5 bases). The CDR3 extends over 15 amino acids. The V gene lost 5 bases and the J gene lost 2 bases, with 12 bases spanning the gap. Germline lookup yields CDR1 MNHNS and CDR2 SASEGT. CDR3 protein: CASSPFWGTNEKLFF. The CDR3 DNA reads as TGTGCCAGCAGTCCCTTTTGGGGGACTAATGAAAAACTGTTTTTT.

This clonotype was detected many times. The chain joins TRBV6-2 or TRBV6-3 to TRBJ2-2; D unresolved. V gave up 6 bases and J gave up 7 bases, with 3 bases separating them. CDR3 size: 10 residues. The germline V gene encodes CDR1 MNHEY and CDR2 SVGEGT. CDR3 residues: CASRDGELFF. As DNA, the CDR3 is TGTGCCAGCAGGGACGGGGAGCTGTTTTTT.

The rearrangement uses TRBV15 and TRBJ1-3; 7 nucleotides line up with TRBD1. The germline gives CDR1 LNHNV, CDR2 YYDKDF (reference sequence). V lost 0 bases to trimming and J lost 2 bases; unmatched junction nucleotides: 1. This CDR3 spans 15 amino acids. For the CDR3, the DNA is TGTGCCACCAGCAGAGATAGGGGGCCTGGAAACACCATATATTTT. Its protein is CATSRDRGPGNTIYF. Using reference TRBV15 and TRBJ1-3 for the parts outside the CDR3, the full variable domain is DAMVIQNPRYQVTQFGKPVTLSCSQTLNHNVMYWYQQKSSQAPKLLFHYYDKDFNNEADTPDNFQSRRPNTSFCFLDIRSPGLGDTAMYLCATSRDRGPGNTIYFGEGSWLTVV.

This clonotype was seen more than once but under ten times. This chain links TRBV4-2 with TRBJ1-2, with TRBD1 as a possible D gene (5 bases). Germline V gives CDR1 LGHNA, CDR2 YNFKEQ. This CDR3 comprises 16 residues. V was clipped by 5 bases and J by 3 bases, with 19 bases between them. The CDR3 coding sequence is TGTGCCAGCAGCAAGGCTGGGGGGGAGTCCCACTATGGCTACACCTTC. It codes for CASSKAGGESHYGYTF.

This clonotype has at least ten counts. This chain uses TRBV6-2 or TRBV6-3 with TRBJ2-7; tentative D call: TRBD1 (6 bases). The germline CDR1 and CDR2 sequences are MNHEY and SVGEGT. The CDR3 sequence is 14 residues long. Between the trimmed V and J ends, which lost 6 bases and 1 base, there was a span of 13 bases. The CDR3 here is CASSHGTFSYEQYF. The CDR3, as DNA: TGTGCCAGCAGCCATGGGACATTTTCCTACGAGCAGTACTTC.

This clonotype has more than one count but fewer than ten. The V and J genes are TRBV7-6 and TRBJ2-1, with 9 bases identical to TRBD2. V shed 6 bases and J 8 bases; nucleotides not matched to a gene: 5. The germline V gene encodes CDR1 SGHVS and CDR2 FNYEAQ. This CDR3 spans 13 amino acids. CDR3 nucleotide sequence: TGTGCCAGCAGTCCCCCTAGCGGGGATGAGCAGTTCTTC. Translating it yields CASSPPSGDEQFF.

The sample holds one count of this clonotype. The J gene is TRBJ2-5, the V gene TRBV20-1; TRBD2 might be the D (6 bases). V lost 6 bases and J 1 base, leaving 12 bases between the germline ends. The V gene's germline CDR1 is DFQATT and CDR2 SNEGSKA (reference sequence). This CDR3 region has 13 residues. As DNA, the CDR3 is TGCAGTGCCCTCGAGCGGGTCCAAGAGACCCAGTACTTC. Protein sequence: CSALERVQETQYF.

This clonotype was seen repeatedly, ten times or more. The chain joins TRBV20-1 to TRBJ1-2; D possibly corresponds to TRBD1 (5 bases). CDR1 is DFQATT, CDR2 SNEGSKA, per germline (reference sequence). V was shortened by 7 bases and J by 0 bases, with 18 bases between the two germline ends. This CDR3 contains 15 residues. In nucleotides, the CDR3 is TGCAGTGTAACTTTAGGGGCAGCCGCTAACTATGGCTACACCTTC. Encoded protein: CSVTLGAAANYGYTF.

In this sample, this clonotype turned up a few times. The V and J genes are TRBV30 and TRBJ2-1, with D perhaps matching TRBD1 or TRBD2 (5 bases each). Germline assignment: CDR1 GTSNPN and CDR2 SVGIG (reference sequence). The CDR3 extends over 13 amino acids. V was pared by 3 bases and J by 0 bases, with 6 bases between. DNA for the CDR3: TGTGCCTGGAGCGGGACCTCCTACAATGAGCAGTTCTTC. Amino acid sequence: CAWSGTSYNEQFF.

This clonotype was seen repeatedly, ten times or more. This chain joins TRBV6-1 and TRBJ1-1; possible D gene TRBD1, 6 bases. The CDR3 runs 14 residues. Per germline, CDR1 MNHNS and CDR2 SASEGT. Trimming shortened V by 7 bases and J by 1 base, and 13 bases separated the two germline ends. CDR3 loop: CASTRAGQNTEAFF. The CDR3 region has the DNA TGTGCCAGCACCCGAGCGGGACAGAACACTGAAGCTTTCTTT.

The table lists this clonotype with a few counts. The chain recombines TRBV27 with TRBJ1-6; D might be TRBD1 (6 bases). Between the trimmed V and J ends, which lost 3 bases and 10 bases, there was a span of 13 bases. CDR3 length: 14 amino acids. CDR1 is MNHEY, CDR2 SMNVEV, per germline (reference sequence). This CDR3 is CASSLRYRDSPLHF. DNA of the CDR3: TGTGCCAGCAGTTTGAGGTACAGGGACTCACCCCTCCACTTT.

This clonotype came up a few times. V usage is TRBV20-1 and J usage is TRBJ2-7, with 10 bases identical to TRBD2. Per the germline V gene, CDR1 is DFQATT and CDR2 is SNEGSKA (reference sequence). The junction had 7 bases not matched to a gene; V was cut back by 5 bases and J by 3 bases. The CDR3 loop spans 14 amino acids. DNA of the CDR3: TGCAGTGCTGGAAAGCGGGAGGGCAACTACGAGCAGTACTTC. Protein: CSAGKREGNYEQYF.

The gene calls are TRBV5-6 and TRBJ2-7, with TRBD2 as a possible D gene (6 bases). Germline CDR1 reads SGHDT; CDR2 reads YYEEEE. CDR3 length equals 14 residues. The V end was cut by 6 bases, the J end by 3 bases, with 16 bases between. In DNA form, the CDR3 reads TGTGCCAGCACCCGGACGGGGGATGGCTACGAGCAGTACTTC. It is translated as CASTRTGDGYEQYF.